The rows below give T cell receptor beta chains drawn from one sample of a study of CD8+ T cells in alopecia areata. Profiled with immunoSEQ multiplex PCR; TCRdb holds only in-frame clones, not every one. The sample includes just over 150,000 clones, around half seen only once; the top ten take approximately 19%. Sequencing used CD8+ T cells sorted from blood, obtained at week 0. The receptors originated from a human donor with alopecia areata. Both conserved end residues are trimmed from each CDR3.

v_call | cdr3_aa
TRBV10-3 | AISVPGSNYGYT
TRBV20-1 | VNTEAF
TRBV30 | AWSTDSYTEAF
TRBV5-6 | ASSATKGLT
TRBV29-1 | SVDSGPNYGYT
TRBV5-6 | ASSLGDRAAEAF
TRBV6-5 | ASSYSAGTGVREQY
TRBV5-6 | ASSFLAGAYYEQY
TRBV13 | ASSLGVGSYNEQF
TRBV6-5 | ASSLGQGANTGELF
TRBV29-1 | SGTPGTGDEAF
TRBV7-9 | ASSLSPSQPQH
TRBV20-1 | SVVNEAF
TRBV29-1 | SVGGNGYT
TRBV5-1 | ASRDRFGYT
TRBV13 | ASSPVSAEAF
TRBV29-1 | SVEDGGSSTDTQY
TRBV30 | AWSVKQGRDTEAF
TRBV30 | AWSLGSGANVLT
TRBV13 | ASSSRLVGEQF
TRBV6-1 | ASSEAHQGGRYEQY
TRBV6-5 | ASSYLAVNTGELF
TRBV5-1 | ASSLDGVGYT
TRBV9 | ASSVGTNTEAF
TRBV29-1 | SVVDREIETQY
TRBV27 | ASSSILGGTSYQETQY